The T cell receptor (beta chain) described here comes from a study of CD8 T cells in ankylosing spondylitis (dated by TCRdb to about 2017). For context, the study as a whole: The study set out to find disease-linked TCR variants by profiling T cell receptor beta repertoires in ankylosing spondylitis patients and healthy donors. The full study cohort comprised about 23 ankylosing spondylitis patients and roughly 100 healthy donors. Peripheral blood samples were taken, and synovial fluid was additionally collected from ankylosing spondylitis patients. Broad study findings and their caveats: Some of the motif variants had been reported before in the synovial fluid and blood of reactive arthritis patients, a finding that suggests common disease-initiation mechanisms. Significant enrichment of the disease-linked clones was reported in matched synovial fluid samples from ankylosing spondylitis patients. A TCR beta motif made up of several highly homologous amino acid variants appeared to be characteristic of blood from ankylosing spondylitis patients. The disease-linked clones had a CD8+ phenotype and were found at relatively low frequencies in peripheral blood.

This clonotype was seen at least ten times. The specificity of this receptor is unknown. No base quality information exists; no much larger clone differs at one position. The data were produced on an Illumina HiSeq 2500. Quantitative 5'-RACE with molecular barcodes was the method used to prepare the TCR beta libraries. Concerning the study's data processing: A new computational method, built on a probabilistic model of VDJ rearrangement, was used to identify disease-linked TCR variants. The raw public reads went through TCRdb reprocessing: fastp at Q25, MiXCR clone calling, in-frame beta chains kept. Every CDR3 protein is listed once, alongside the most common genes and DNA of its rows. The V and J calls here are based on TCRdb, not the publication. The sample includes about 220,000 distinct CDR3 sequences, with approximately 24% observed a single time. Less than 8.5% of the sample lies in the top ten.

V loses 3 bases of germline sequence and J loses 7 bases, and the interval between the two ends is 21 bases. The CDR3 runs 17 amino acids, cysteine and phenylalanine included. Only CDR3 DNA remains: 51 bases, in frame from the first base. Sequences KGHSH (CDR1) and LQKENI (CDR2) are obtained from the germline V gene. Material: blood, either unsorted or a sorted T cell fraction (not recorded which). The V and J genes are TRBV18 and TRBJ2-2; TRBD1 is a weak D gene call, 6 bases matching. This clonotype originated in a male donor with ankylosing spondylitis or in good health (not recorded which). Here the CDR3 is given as CASSPNLDSPGVGELFF. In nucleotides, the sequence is TGTGCCAGCTCACCTAATCTGGACAGCCCGGGCGTCGGGGAGCTGTTTTTT.